This is a list of T cell receptor beta chains from one sample in a study of breast tumors, draining lymph nodes, adjacent tissues. TCRdb reprocessed the multiplex PCR reads with MiXCR, giving one entry per CDR3 protein. This table holds approximately 250,000 distinct CDR3 sequences, less than 45% found once. The sequenced sample consisted of axillary lymph node tissue. The receptors stem from a female donor with breast cancer. Some clones in this sample may be carry-over from other donors' samples. Both conserved end residues are trimmed from each CDR3.

TRBV7-2	ASSYWTSGYQETQY
TRBV4-3	ASSQDRREKLF
TRBV29-1	SAAGTSGSYEQY
TRBV6-5	ASSYSRRTGELF
TRBV19	ASSQRVAKNIQY
TRBV5-1	ASTGASTDTQY
TRBV15	ATSSTGNQPQH
TRBV20-1	STIRAAGGDEQF
TRBV9	ASSVASDTGELF
TRBV7-2	ASSRGEGTGELF
TRBV29-1	SAGNTGELF
TRBV7-9	ASSFGGLDGYT
TRBV2	ASSEEGTGGVDTQY
TRBV3-1	ASSQLAGVSYEQY
TRBV5-1	ASTGTGDYNEQF
TRBV4-1	ASRTTLTNEKLF
TRBV5-1	ASSLGDRAHNEQF
TRBV7-2	ASSSGQGLGANVLT
TRBV7-2	ASSPHTLDRGNYGYT
TRBV7-6	ASSYLGENSPLH
TRBV2	ASLLTGAEQF
TRBV6-2/TRBV6-3	ASGWGGGQPQH
TRBV5-6	ASSRDRGRTYNEQF
TRBV9	ASSQVPVWGYT
TRBV3-1	ASSQGDSGGETQY
TRBV19	ASTPNSGGTGELF
TRBV24-1	ATSGFSGKTDTQY
TRBV7-2	ASRLQGYISPLH
TRBV19	ASSPQTGGIYGYT
TRBV20-1	SARGASGRAGETQY
TRBV7-2	ASSYYHGGRTDTQY
TRBV4-1	ASSQGGRPEAF
TRBV2	ASSEAGSLNTDTQY
TRBV2	ASSGTGVRYEQY
TRBV7-8	ASSLDQGGQF
TRBV5-1	ASSGIGTGTDTQY
TRBV18	ASSNRRETDSYEQY
TRBV3-1	ASSQEEGGFSPLH
TRBV20-1	SARTGGNSPLH
TRBV7-2	ASSPLQRNTGELF
TRBV18	ASSPPDREQF
TRBV11-3	ASTTPSGHPRRYAVY
TRBV11-2	ASSARQGLTQY
TRBV28	ASSSGAPYEQY
TRBV24-1	ATSESGRTHNEQF